A selection of T cell receptor beta chains follows, all from one sample in a study of cytomegalovirus exposure and HLA in healthy donors. TCRdb's table, derived via immunoSEQ multiplex PCR, lists solely in-frame clones and lacks some. The data show around 93,000 clones, approximately 80% seen once. Sample: PBMCs. The receptor source for this set is a woman between 40 and 50 years old in good health and CMV-seronegative. CDR3s include the opening cysteine and the closing phenylalanine or tryptophan. D genes are given only for firm matches. Clone size is given for some rows only: seen once, a few or many times, or a class if the clone is expanded.

.,13,TRBJ1-1,TRBV2,few,TGTGCCAGCAGCGCAGGGGAGTGGACTGAAGCTTTCTTT,CASSAGEWTEAFF
TRBD1,15,TRBJ1-1,TRBV6-6,.,TGTGCCAGCAGTCCCAAGGACAGGGCGAACACTGAAGCTTTCTTT,CASSPKDRANTEAFF
TRBD1,13,TRBJ2-2,TRBV5-6,.,TGTGCCAGCAGTATACAGGGGACCGGGGAGCTGTTTTTT,CASSIQGTGELFF
.,13,TRBJ2-4,TRBV7-2,.,TGTGCCAGCAGCATCGACAGCGGGAACATTCAGTACTTC,CASSIDSGNIQYF
TRBD1,14,TRBJ2-1,TRBV29-1,.,TGCAGCGAGATCGGACAGGGATCCTACAATGAGCAGTTCTTC,CSEIGQGSYNEQFF
.,13,TRBJ2-5,TRBV7-2,.,TGTGCCAGCAGCTCCGCGCCACAAGAGACCCAGTACTTC,CASSSAPQETQYF
.,15,TRBJ2-7,TRBV19,.,TGTGCCAGTAGTGGGTTTGGCAGGGTCGCCTACGAGCAGTACTTC,CASSGFGRVAYEQYF
.,16,TRBJ2-5,TRBV28,.,TGTGCCAGCAGTTTCCCCCCCATTGGACAAAAAGAGACCCAGTACTTC,CASSFPPIGQKETQYF
TRBD2,17,TRBJ2-5,TRBV7-9,.,TGTGCCAGCAGCTTTACAAGGCTAGCGGGAGTCGATGAGACCCAGTACTTC,CASSFTRLAGVDETQYF
.,15,TRBJ2-5,TRBV7-8,.,TGTGCCAGCAGCTTAGCGCCGGCTAGTAGTGGGACCCAGTACTTC,CASSLAPASSGTQYF
TRBD2,15,TRBJ2-3,TRBV5-6,.,TGTGCCAGCAGCTTTCCGGGGGGGTCGGGGGATACGCAGTATTTT,CASSFPGGSGDTQYF
TRBD2,22,TRBJ2-6,TRBV27,.,TGTGCCAGCAGTTTATCGGGTGGGGGACTAGCGATAGTTTCTCCTGGGGCCAACGTCCTGACTTTC,CASSLSGGGLAIVSPGANVLTF
.,15,TRBJ1-1,TRBV6-6,few,TGTGCCAGCAGTGATTACGGAGGGGTGAACACTGAAGCTTTCTTT,CASSDYGGVNTEAFF
.,15,TRBJ2-1,TRBV11-2,.,TGTGCCAGCAGCTTAGCCGTTCTCTCCTACAATGAGCAGTTCTTC,CASSLAVLSYNEQFF
.,16,TRBJ2-2,TRBV30,.,TGTGCCTGGAGTGTGCTACAGGGAACAGGGACCGGGGAGCTGTTTTTT,CAWSVLQGTGTGELFF
TRBD1,15,TRBJ1-2,TRBV6-1,few,TGTGCCAGCAGTGAGGGACAGGGCCCGTCCTATGGCTACACCTTC,CASSEGQGPSYGYTF
.,14,TRBJ2-1,TRBV13,.,TGTGCCAGCAGCCATTGGGACTCCCGGGGTGAGCAGTTCTTC,CASSHWDSRGEQFF
.,11,TRBJ2-7,TRBV29-1,.,TGCAGCGCTGGTAACGGCTACGAGCAGTACTTC,CSAGNGYEQYF
.,15,TRBJ2-7,TRBV11-2,few,TGTGCCAGCAGCTTAATGGATATGCTAGGGGACGAGCAGTACTTC,CASSLMDMLGDEQYF
.,16,TRBJ1-5,TRBV28,.,TGTGCCAGCAGTTTATTGGCGGGGGCGCGCAATCAGCCCCAGCATTTT,CASSLLAGARNQPQHF
TRBD1,17,TRBJ2-7,TRBV13,.,TGTGCCAGCAGCTTAGGCCGAGGAGGGACAGGGGGAAGCGAGCAGTACTTC,CASSLGRGGTGGSEQYF
.,14,TRBJ2-3,TRBV2,.,TGTGCCACAAAAGGGAGACTTGTCACAGATACGCAGTATTTT,CATKGRLVTDTQYF
.,16,TRBJ2-2,TRBV7-3,once,TGTGCCAGCAGCTTAGAGCCTAGTCCCAACACCGGGGAGCTGTTTTTT,CASSLEPSPNTGELFF
.,14,TRBJ2-3,TRBV27,.,TGTGCCAGCAGCCCCCACTTTAGCACAGATACGCAGTATTTT,CASSPHFSTDTQYF
TRBD2,16,TRBJ2-1,TRBV5-1,.,TGCGCCAGCAGCTCCCTAGGCGGGAGGGTAAACAATGAGCAGTTCTTC,CASSSLGGRVNNEQFF
.,12,TRBJ2-1,TRBV29-1,.,TGCAGCCTCCTCAGGGTTTCCAATGAGCAGTTCTTC,CSLLRVSNEQFF
TRBD1,14,TRBJ1-2,TRBV5-4,.,TGTGCCAGCAGCTTCCCGACAGGGTGGAATGGCTACACCTTC,CASSFPTGWNGYTF
.,16,TRBJ1-1,TRBV18,.,TGTGCCAGCTCACCACTATCATTGTCAGGGGACACTGAAGCTTTCTTT,CASSPLSLSGDTEAFF
.,14,TRBJ1-2,TRBV10-2,few,TGCGCCAGCAGTGAGAAGGAATCAGGTTATGGCTACACCTTC,CASSEKESGYGYTF
.,15,TRBJ1-1,TRBV6-4,once,TGTGCCAGCAGTGCTCACACAGGCATGAACACTGAAGCTTTCTTT,CASSAHTGMNTEAFF
TRBD2,15,TRBJ2-2,TRBV10-2,few,TGCGCCAGTCAAGTGCTGCGGGGGAATGGCGGGGAGCTGTTTTTT,CASQVLRGNGGELFF
TRBD1,18,TRBJ2-7,TRBV11-2,.,TGTGCCAGCAAGCGAACCCGGGACAGTCCCGTGAGCTCCTACGAGCAGTACTTC,CASKRTRDSPVSSYEQYF
.,15,TRBJ2-3,TRBV9,.,TGTGCCAGCAGCCCCCGCAGGGTGGCCCCCGATACGCAGTATTTT,CASSPRRVAPDTQYF
.,15,TRBJ2-7,TRBV6-1,.,TGTGCCAGCAGTGAAGCGGGGGCAGGGACCTACGAGCAGTACTTC,CASSEAGAGTYEQYF
TRBD1,13,TRBJ2-2,TRBV6-1,.,TGTGCCCGTTGGGACAGATACATCGGGGAGCTGTTTTTT,CARWDRYIGELFF
TRBD1,15,TRBJ2-7,TRBV11-2,once,TGTGCCAGCAGCTCTCGGGACAGGGGGCTATACGAGCAGTACTTC,CASSSRDRGLYEQYF
TRBD1,13,TRBJ1-2,TRBV23-1,.,TGCGCCAGTTGGGACAGGGACACCTATGGCTACACCTTC,CASWDRDTYGYTF
TRBD1,15,TRBJ2-2,TRBV19,.,TGTGCCAGTACCAAGAGACAGGGGTCCACCGGGGAGCTGTTTTTT,CASTKRQGSTGELFF
.,14,TRBJ1-1,TRBV5-5,.,TGTGCCAGCAGCTTGGCAGGCATTAACACTGAAGCTTTCTTT,CASSLAGINTEAFF
.,14,TRBJ2-7,TRBV9,.,TGTGCCAGCAGCCCGCGTCTAGGCGTCCACGAGCAGTACTTC,CASSPRLGVHEQYF
TRBD2,14,TRBJ2-1,TRBV27,.,TGTGCCAGCAGTTTCAGCGGGATCTACAATGAGCAGTTCTTC,CASSFSGIYNEQFF
.,14,TRBJ1-5,TRBV11-2,.,TGTGCCAGCAGCTTAGTCCCTAGAAATCAGCCCCAGCATTTT,CASSLVPRNQPQHF
.,14,TRBJ2-1,TRBV6-5,.,TGTGCCAGCAGTTCCAAGGGAGCGTACAATGAGCAGTTCTTC,CASSSKGAYNEQFF
.,14,TRBJ1-4,TRBV5-1,few,TGCGCCAGCAGCCCCCGGACAGATAATGAAAAACTGTTTTTT,CASSPRTDNEKLFF
.,13,TRBJ1-1,TRBV7-2,.,TGTGCCAGCAGAATAGCCGGAAACACTGAAGCTTTCTTT,CASRIAGNTEAFF
TRBD2,13,TRBJ2-7,TRBV5-6,.,TGTGCCAGCAGCTTTACTAGCGTCTACGAGCAGTACTTC,CASSFTSVYEQYF
.,15,TRBJ2-2,TRBV18,.,TGTGCCAGCCCCGAAAGAGGTTCGGACACCGGGGAGCTGTTTTTT,CASPERGSDTGELFF
.,14,TRBJ2-1,TRBV29-1,.,TGCAGCGTTGATAAAAAAGGACAGCGAAATGAGCAGTTCTTC,CSVDKKGQRNEQFF
.,15,TRBJ2-7,TRBV5-1,.,TGCGCCAGCAGCTTGGCCGGGAGTCGAGACTACGAGCAGTACTTC,CASSLAGSRDYEQYF
.,13,TRBJ2-7,TRBV28,many,TGTGCCAGTACAGGGCCCCCGGGAACCGAGCAGTACTTC,CASTGPPGTEQYF
.,15,TRBJ2-7,TRBV7-9,.,TGTGCCAGCAGCGCCCAACCTAGCGTACTCTACGAGCAGTACTTC,CASSAQPSVLYEQYF
TRBD1,15,TRBJ1-1,TRBV5-1,few,TGCGCCAGCAGCTCCACCGGGACAGGTCCCACTGAAGCTTTCTTT,CASSSTGTGPTEAFF
TRBD1,15,TRBJ1-4,TRBV5-1,.,TGCGCCAGCAGCTTGGACAGGGGCCAAGGAGAAAAACTGTTTTTT,CASSLDRGQGEKLFF
.,18,TRBJ1-2,TRBV5-1,.,TGCGCCAGCAGCCCTGGGGGCAGGCCATCTCCAGCTAACTATGGCTACACCTTC,CASSPGGRPSPANYGYTF
TRBD2,16,TRBJ2-3,TRBV5-1,.,TGCGCCAGCAGCTTAGCGGGAGGGCCCGGCACAGATACGCAGTATTTT,CASSLAGGPGTDTQYF
.,14,TRBJ1-5,TRBV5-6,.,TGTGCCAGCAGCTTCGGGACACTGAATCAGCCCCAGCATTTT,CASSFGTLNQPQHF
TRBD1,14,TRBJ2-7,TRBV5-1,.,TGCGCCAGCAGCTTGGGGGACAGCTCCTACGAGCAGTACTTC,CASSLGDSSYEQYF
.,14,TRBJ1-6,TRBV28,once,TGTGCCAGCAGGATAACAGGGATCAATTCACCCCTCCACTTT,CASRITGINSPLHF
TRBD2,16,TRBJ2-1,TRBV7-7,.,TGTGCCAGCAGCTTAGATGGACTAGCTGTCTACAATGAGCAGTTCTTC,CASSLDGLAVYNEQFF
TRBD1,13,TRBJ2-3,TRBV27,many,TGTGCCAGCACAGGGGGCGAGACAGATACGCAGTATTTT,CASTGGETDTQYF